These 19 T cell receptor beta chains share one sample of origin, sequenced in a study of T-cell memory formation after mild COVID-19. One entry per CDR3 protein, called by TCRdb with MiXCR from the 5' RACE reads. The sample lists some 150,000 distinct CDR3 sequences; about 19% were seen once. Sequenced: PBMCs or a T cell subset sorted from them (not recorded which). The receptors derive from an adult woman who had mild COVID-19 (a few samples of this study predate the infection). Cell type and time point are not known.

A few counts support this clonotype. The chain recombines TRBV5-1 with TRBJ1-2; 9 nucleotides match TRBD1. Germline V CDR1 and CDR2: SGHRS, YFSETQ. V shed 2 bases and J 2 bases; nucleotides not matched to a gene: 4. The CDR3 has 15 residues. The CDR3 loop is CASSFQGQGNYGYTF. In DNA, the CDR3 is TGCGCCAGCAGCTTCCAGGGACAGGGAAACTATGGCTACACCTTC. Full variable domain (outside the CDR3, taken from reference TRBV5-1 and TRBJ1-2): KAGVTQTPRYLIKTRGQQVTLSCSPISGHRSVSWYQQTPGQGLQFLFEYFSETQRNKGNFPGRFSGRQFSNSRSEMNVSTLELGDSALYLCASSFQGQGNYGYTFGSGTRLTVV.

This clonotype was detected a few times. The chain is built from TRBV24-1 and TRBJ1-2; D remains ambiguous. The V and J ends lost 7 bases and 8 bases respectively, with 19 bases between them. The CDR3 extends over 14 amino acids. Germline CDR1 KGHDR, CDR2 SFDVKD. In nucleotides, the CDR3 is TGTGCCACCAGCTACTCGGACGGGATAGGCGGCTACACCTTC. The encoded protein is CATSYSDGIGGYTF.

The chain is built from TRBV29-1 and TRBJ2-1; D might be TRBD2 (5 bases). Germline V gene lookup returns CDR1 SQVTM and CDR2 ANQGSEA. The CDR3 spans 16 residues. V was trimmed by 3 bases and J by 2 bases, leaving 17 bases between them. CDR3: CSVDSRLAATYNEQFF. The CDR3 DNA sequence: TGCAGCGTTGATAGTCGGCTAGCTGCTACCTACAATGAGCAGTTCTTC.

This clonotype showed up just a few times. The CDR3 loop is CASSFRTTTLSGNTIYF. The CDR3 bases are TGTGCCAGCAGTTTCCGGACTACAACGCTCTCTGGAAACACCATATATTTT. This sequence joins TRBV6-5 and TRBJ1-3; D uncertain. CDR3 length: 17 residues. Trimming stripped 4 bases from V and 0 bases from J, with 16 bases between. Germline assignment: CDR1 MNHEY and CDR2 SVGAGI.

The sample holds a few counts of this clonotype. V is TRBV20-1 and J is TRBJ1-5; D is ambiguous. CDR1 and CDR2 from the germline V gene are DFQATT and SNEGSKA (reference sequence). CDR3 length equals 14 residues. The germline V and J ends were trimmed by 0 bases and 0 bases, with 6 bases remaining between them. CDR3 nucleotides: TGCAGTGCTAGAGATTCCCATAGCAATCAGCCCCAGCATTTT. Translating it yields CSARDSHSNQPQHF.

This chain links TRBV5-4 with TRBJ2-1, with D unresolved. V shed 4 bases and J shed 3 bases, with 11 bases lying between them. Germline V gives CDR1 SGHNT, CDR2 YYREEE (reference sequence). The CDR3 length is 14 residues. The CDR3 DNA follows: TGTGCCAGCAGCGATACGGTAGTCTACAATGAGCAGTTCTTC. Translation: CASSDTVVYNEQFF.

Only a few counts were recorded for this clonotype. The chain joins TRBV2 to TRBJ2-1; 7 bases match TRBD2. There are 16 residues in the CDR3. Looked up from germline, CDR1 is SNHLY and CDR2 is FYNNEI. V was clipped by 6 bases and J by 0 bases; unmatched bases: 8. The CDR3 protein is CASRVSRDYSYNEQFF. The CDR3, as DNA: TGTGCCAGCAGAGTAAGCCGGGACTACTCCTACAATGAGCAGTTCTTC.

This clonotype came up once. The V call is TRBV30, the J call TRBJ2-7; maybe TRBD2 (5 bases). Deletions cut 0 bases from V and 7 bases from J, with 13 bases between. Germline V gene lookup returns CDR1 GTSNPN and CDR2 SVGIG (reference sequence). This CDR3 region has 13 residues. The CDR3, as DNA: TGTGCCTGGAGTGTAGGGTCGGGAAGAGAGCAGTACTTC. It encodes CAWSVGSGREQYF.

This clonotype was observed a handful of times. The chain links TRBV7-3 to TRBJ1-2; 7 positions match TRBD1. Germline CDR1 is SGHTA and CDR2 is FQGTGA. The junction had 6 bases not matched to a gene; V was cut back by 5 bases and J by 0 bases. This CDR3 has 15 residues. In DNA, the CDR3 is TGTGCCAGCAGCCCGGGACAGTCAACTAACTATGGCTACACCTTC. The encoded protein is CASSPGQSTNYGYTF.

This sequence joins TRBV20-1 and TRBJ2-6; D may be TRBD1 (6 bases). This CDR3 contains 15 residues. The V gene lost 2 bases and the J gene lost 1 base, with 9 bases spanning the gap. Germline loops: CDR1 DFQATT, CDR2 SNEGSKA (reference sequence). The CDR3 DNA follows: TGCAGTGCTAGACAGGGGAGTTCTGGGGCCAACGTCCTGACTTTC. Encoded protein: CSARQGSSGANVLTF.

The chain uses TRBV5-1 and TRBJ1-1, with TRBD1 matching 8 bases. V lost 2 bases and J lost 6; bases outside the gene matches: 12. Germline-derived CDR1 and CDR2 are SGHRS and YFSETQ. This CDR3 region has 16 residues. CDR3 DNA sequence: TGCGCCAGCAGCTTTGGAAATCGGGACAGGTACCCTGAAGCTTTCTTT. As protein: CASSFGNRDRYPEAFF.

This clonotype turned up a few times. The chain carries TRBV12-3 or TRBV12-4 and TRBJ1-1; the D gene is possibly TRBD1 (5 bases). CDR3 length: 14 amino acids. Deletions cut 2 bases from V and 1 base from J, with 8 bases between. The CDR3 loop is CASSLFTGNTEAFF. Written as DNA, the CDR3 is TGTGCCAGCAGTTTATTCACAGGGAACACTGAAGCTTTCTTT.

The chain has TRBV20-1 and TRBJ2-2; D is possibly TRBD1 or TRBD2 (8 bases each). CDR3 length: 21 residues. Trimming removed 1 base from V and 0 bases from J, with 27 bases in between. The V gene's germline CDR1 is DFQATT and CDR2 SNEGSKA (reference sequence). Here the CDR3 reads CSARAGRGQGAIYANTGELFF. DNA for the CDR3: TGCAGTGCTAGAGCCGGGAGGGGCCAGGGGGCGATTTACGCGAACACCGGGGAGCTGTTTTTT.

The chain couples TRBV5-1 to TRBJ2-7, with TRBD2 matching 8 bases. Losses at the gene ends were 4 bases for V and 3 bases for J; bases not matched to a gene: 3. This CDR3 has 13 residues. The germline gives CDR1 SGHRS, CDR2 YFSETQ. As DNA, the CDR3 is TGCGCCAGCAGCCGGGAGGGAGTCTACGAGCAGTACTTC. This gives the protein CASSREGVYEQYF. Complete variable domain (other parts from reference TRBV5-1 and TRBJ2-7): KAGVTQTPRYLIKTRGQQVTLSCSPISGHRSVSWYQQTPGQGLQFLFEYFSETQRNKGNFPGRFSGRQFSNSRSEMNVSTLELGDSALYLCASSREGVYEQYFGPGTRLTVT.

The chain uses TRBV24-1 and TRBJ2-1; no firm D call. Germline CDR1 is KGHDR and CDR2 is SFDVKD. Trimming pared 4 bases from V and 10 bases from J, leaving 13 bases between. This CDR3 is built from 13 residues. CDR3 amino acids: CATSDPIKYEQFF. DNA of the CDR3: TGTGCCACCAGTGACCCTATAAAGTACGAGCAGTTCTTC.

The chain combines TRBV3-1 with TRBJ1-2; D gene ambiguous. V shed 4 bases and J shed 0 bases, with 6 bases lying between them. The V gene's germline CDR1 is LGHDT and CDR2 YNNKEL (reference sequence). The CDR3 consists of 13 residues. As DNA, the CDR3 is TGTGCCAGCAGCCTTACATCTAACTATGGCTACACCTTC. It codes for CASSLTSNYGYTF. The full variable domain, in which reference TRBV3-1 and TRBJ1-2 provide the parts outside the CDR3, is DTAVSQTPKYLVTQMGNDKSIKCEQNLGHDTMYWYKQDSKKFLKIMFSYNNKELIINETVPNRFSPKSPDKAHLNLHINSLELGDSAVYFCASSLTSNYGYTFGSGTRLTVV.

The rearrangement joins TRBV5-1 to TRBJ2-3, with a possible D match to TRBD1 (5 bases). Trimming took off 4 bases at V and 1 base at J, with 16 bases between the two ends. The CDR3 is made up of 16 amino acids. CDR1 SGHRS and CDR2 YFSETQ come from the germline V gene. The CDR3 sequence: CASSPGAVGGTDTQYF. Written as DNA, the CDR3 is TGCGCCAGCAGCCCTGGGGCAGTTGGGGGCACAGATACGCAGTATTTT.

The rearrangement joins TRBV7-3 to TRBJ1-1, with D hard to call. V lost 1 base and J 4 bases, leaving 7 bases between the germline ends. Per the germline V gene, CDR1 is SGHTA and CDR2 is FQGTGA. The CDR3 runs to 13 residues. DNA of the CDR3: TGTGCCAGCAGCTTAATGGATGCCACTGAAGCTTTCTTT. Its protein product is CASSLMDATEAFF.

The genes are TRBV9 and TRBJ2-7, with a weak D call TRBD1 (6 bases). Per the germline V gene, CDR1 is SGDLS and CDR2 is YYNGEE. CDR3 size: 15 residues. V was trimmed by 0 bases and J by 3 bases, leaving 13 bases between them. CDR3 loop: CASSVVPGDLYEQYF. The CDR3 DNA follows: TGTGCCAGCAGCGTAGTGCCAGGGGACCTCTACGAGCAGTACTTC.